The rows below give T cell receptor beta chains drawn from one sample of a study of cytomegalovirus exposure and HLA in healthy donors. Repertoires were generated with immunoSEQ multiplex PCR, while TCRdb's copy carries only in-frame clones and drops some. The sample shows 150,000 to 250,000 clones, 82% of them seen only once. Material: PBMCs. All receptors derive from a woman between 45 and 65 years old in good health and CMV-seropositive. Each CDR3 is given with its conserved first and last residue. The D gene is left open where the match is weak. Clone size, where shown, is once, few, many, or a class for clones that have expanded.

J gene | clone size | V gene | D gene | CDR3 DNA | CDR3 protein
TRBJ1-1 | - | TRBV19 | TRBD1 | TGTGCCAGCAATACACAGGGGGCCGGAACTGAAGCTTTCTTT | CASNTQGAGTEAFF
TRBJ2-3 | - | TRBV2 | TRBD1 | TGTGCCAGCAGTCCGACAGGGGTGAGAACAGATACGCAGTACTTT | CASSPTGVRTDTQYF
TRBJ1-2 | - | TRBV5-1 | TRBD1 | TGCGCCAGCAGCCGCGATACAGGGGATTCTGTCTACACCTTC | CASSRDTGDSVYTF
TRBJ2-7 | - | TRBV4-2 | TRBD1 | TGTGCCAGCAGCCAAGTAGATGAGGGGGCTTACGAGCAGTACTTC | CASSQVDEGAYEQYF
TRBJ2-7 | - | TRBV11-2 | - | TGTGCCAGCAGCCGACATGGGCAGTACTTC | CASSRHGQYF
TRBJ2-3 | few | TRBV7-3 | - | TGTGCCAGCAGCTTCCTTTCAGATACGCAGTATTTT | CASSFLSDTQYF
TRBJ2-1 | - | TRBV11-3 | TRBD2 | TGTGCCAGCAGCACCCGGACTAGCGGGGCTGAGCAGTTCTTC | CASSTRTSGAEQFF
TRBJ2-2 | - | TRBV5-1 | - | TGCGCCAGCAGCTTGTACGAGGGATCCGGGGAGCTGTTTTTT | CASSLYEGSGELFF
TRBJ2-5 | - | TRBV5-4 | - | TGTGCCAGCAGCGGCCCCGAGACCCAGTACTTC | CASSGPETQYF
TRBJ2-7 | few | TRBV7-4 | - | TGTGCCAGCAGCTTATGGTCAGGGTCTTCGTACGAGCAGTACTTC | CASSLWSGSSYEQYF
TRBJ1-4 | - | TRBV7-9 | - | TGTGCCAGCAGCTTAGGGGCGGGGAGTGAAAAACTGTTTTTT | CASSLGAGSEKLFF
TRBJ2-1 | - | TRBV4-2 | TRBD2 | TGTGCCAGCAGCCAAGATTGGGGTAGCGGGGGGGCGGGAGAGCAGTTCTTC | CASSQDWGSGGAGEQFF
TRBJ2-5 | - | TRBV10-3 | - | TGTGCCATCAGTGATCTACAGGACCAAGAGACCCAGTACTTC | CAISDLQDQETQYF
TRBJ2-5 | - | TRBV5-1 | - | TGCGCCAGCAGCTTGGCAGGGTCGGAGACCCAGTACTTC | CASSLAGSETQYF
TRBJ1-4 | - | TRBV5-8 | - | TGTGCCAGCAGCCGTCCGGGTCCCCAGAATGAAAAACTGTTTTTT | CASSRPGPQNEKLFF
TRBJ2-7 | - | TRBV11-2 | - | TGTGCCAGCAGCTTAGATCGGGGTTACGAGCAGTACTTC | CASSLDRGYEQYF
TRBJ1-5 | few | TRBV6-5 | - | TGTGCCAGCCGGACAGAGCCTAGCAATCAGCCCCAGCATTTT | CASRTEPSNQPQHF
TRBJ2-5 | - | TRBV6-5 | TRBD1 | TGTGCCACCAGACAGGGGGCAAGGGAGACCCAGTACTTC | CATRQGARETQYF
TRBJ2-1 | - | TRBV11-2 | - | TGTGCCAGCAGCGACTCACTCGACAGGCACAGCAACAATGAGCAGTTCTTC | CASSDSLDRHSNNEQFF
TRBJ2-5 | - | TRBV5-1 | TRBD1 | TGCGCCAGCAGCTTGGTGTCCGACAGGGGGAGGGAGACCCAGTACTTC | CASSLVSDRGRETQYF
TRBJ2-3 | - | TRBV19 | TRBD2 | TGTGCCAGTAGTGCAATTAGCGGGGGGAACACAGATACGCAGTATTTT | CASSAISGGNTDTQYF
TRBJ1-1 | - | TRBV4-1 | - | TGCGCCAGCAGCCGTCGACAGACTAACACTGAAGCTTTCTTT | CASSRRQTNTEAFF
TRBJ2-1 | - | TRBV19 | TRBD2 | TGTGCCAGTACCCCCGGGACTAGCGGGAACAATGAGCAGTTCTTC | CASTPGTSGNNEQFF
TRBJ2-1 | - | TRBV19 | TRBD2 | TGTGCCAGTAGTATCGCTACAGCGGGAGGGCCAAATGAGCAGTTCTTC | CASSIATAGGPNEQFF
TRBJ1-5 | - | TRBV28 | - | TGTGCCAGCAGGGAGAGCAATCAGCCCCAGCATTTT | CASRESNQPQHF
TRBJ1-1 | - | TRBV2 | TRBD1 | TGTGCCAGCATGCGGACAGGGAGGAACACTGAAGCTTTCTTT | CASMRTGRNTEAFF
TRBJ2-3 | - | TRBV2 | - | TGTGCCAGCACCGCACATTTCAGGGGAGATACGCAGTATTTT | CASTAHFRGDTQYF
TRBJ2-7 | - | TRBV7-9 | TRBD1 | TGTGCCAGCAGCTGGGGGACAGGGGGGCCCTACGAGCAGTACTTC | CASSWGTGGPYEQYF
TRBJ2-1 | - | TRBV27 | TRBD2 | TGTGCCAGCAGTTTCCTAGCGGGAGCGATCGGGGCCTACAATGAGCAGTTCTTC | CASSFLAGAIGAYNEQFF
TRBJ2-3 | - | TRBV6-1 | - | TGTGCCAGCAGGGACAGAGACACAGATACGCAGTATTTT | CASRDRDTDTQYF
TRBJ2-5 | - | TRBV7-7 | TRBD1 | TGTGCTAGCAGCCCGGACAGGGTTGAGACCCAGTACTTC | CASSPDRVETQYF
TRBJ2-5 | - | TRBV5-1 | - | TGCGCCAGCAGCTTCTTTCAGACGGCGGGGTTAGAGACCCAGTACTTC | CASSFFQTAGLETQYF
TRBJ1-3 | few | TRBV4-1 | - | TGCGCCAGCAGCCAACCAAGGAGTTCTGGAAACACCATATATTTT | CASSQPRSSGNTIYF
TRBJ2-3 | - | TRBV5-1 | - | TGCGCCAGCAGCTTGGGTCGGACAGATACGCAGTATTTT | CASSLGRTDTQYF
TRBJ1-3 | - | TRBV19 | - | TGTGCCAGTAGTCCCTCCCCTGGGAGCTCTGGAAACACCATATATTTT | CASSPSPGSSGNTIYF
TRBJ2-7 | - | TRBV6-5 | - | TGTGCCAGCATCGGGTTGTACGAGCAGTACTTC | CASIGLYEQYF
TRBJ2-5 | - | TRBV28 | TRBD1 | TGTGCCAGCACCACCGTGAAGGGACAGGGGTACCAAGAGACCCAGTACTTC | CASTTVKGQGYQETQYF
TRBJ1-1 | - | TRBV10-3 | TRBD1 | TGTGCCACCCGGGTCGGGACAGCCACTGAAGCTTTCTTT | CATRVGTATEAFF
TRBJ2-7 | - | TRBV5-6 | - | TGTGCCAGCAGCTTGGGGGGGGATCCTAGCTCCTACGAGCAGTACTTC | CASSLGGDPSSYEQYF
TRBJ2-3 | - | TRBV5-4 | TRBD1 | TGTGCCAGCAGCTGGGTGAGTGGGACAGGGCCAGATACGCAGTATTTT | CASSWVSGTGPDTQYF
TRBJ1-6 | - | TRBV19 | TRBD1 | TGTGCCAGTAGGGGACAGGGGGCGGACAATTCACCCCTCCACTTT | CASRGQGADNSPLHF
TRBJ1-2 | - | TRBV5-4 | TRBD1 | TGTGCCAGCAGCCCCCGGGACAGGCGATCTAACTATGGCTACACCTTC | CASSPRDRRSNYGYTF
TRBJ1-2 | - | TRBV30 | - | TGTGCCTGGAATCCACAGCGGAACTATGGCTACACCTTC | CAWNPQRNYGYTF
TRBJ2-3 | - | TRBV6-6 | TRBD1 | TGTGCCAGCAGTTACGGACAGGGGCTCAGGGATACGCAGTATTTT | CASSYGQGLRDTQYF
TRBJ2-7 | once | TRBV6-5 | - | TGTGCCAGCAGATCCACCGCCGGGGTCCAAGAGCAGTACTTC | CASRSTAGVQEQYF
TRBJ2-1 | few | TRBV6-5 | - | TGTGCCAGCAGTTTCTACAGGGACAATGAGCAGTTCTTC | CASSFYRDNEQFF
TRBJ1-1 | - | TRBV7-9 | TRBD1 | TGTGCCAGCAGCCGTGGACAGGGTCGGACTGAAGCTTTCTTT | CASSRGQGRTEAFF
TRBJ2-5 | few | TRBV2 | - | TGTGCCAGCGGTGGACTCATGGGAGAGACCCAGTACTTC | CASGGLMGETQYF
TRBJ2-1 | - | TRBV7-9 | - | TGTGCCAGCAGCCTGACTTCCTCCTCCTACAATGAGCAGTTCTTC | CASSLTSSSYNEQFF
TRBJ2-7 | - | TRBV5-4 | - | TGTGCCAGCAGCTTTGGCGGGGCCTACCCTAGTGAGCAGTACTTC | CASSFGGAYPSEQYF
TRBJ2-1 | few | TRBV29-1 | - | TGCAGCGTTGTGGGCGGGATCCCTTACAATGAGCAGTTCTTC | CSVVGGIPYNEQFF
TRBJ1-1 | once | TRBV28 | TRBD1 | TGTGCCAGCAAGGGACAGCAGAACACTGAAGCTTTCTTT | CASKGQQNTEAFF
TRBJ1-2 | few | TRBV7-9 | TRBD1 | TGTGCCAGCAGCTTTTCTCGGGACAGGGAATCCTATGGCTACACCTTC | CASSFSRDRESYGYTF
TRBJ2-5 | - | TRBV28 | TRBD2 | TGTGCCAGCAGTTTATTAAGGGGACCGGGACTAGCGCAACAAGAGACCCAGTACTTC | CASSLLRGPGLAQQETQYF
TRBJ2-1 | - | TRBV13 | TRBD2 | TGTGCCAGCAGCTTAGAAAGGCTAGCGGGGGGAAGCTCCTACAATGAGCAGTTCTTC | CASSLERLAGGSSYNEQFF
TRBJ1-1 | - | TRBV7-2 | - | TGTGCCAGCAGCTTGACAGCCTCAATGAACACTGAAGCTTTCTTT | CASSLTASMNTEAFF
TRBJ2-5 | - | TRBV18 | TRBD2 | TGTGCCAGCTCACCACCTAGCGGGGGAACCCAGTACTTC | CASSPPSGGTQYF
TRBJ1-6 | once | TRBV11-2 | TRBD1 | TGTGCCAGCAGCTTACTGCCGCCATCCGGGACAGGGTTTTCACCCCTCCACTTT | CASSLLPPSGTGFSPLHF
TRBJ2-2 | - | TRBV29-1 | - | TGCAGCGTTGGGAAGGGGTCTGCTCGGGGGGAGCTGTTTTTT | CSVGKGSARGELFF